A single T cell receptor (beta chain) is shown here with its context. Produced via immunoSEQ multiplex PCR; TCRdb's table is partial and in-frame only. The sample holds 190,000 or so clones, approximately 80% seen once. The data derive from a study of blood T cell repertoires in COVID-19. Background on the study: Sources were T cells, B-cell-depleted T cells, or PBMCs; the material itself was cDNA or gDNA.

This clonotype was sampled from a man aged 55 to 70 with COVID-19, enrolled during active disease. Sequencing input: peripheral blood.

Here the CDR3 DNA reads TGTGCCAGCAGCTTAGGGATCGGGACAGGGGGCTTGAACACTGAAGCTTTCTTT. This sequence encodes CASSLGIGTGGLNTEAFF. The chain carries TRBV11-2 and TRBJ1-1, with 12 nucleotides matching TRBD1. CDR1 is SGHAT and CDR2 is FQNNGV in the germline V gene. Losses at the gene ends were 1 base for V and 0 bases for J; bases not matched to a gene: 6. The CDR3 extends over 18 amino acids.